These 18 T cell receptor beta chains share one sample of origin, sequenced in a study of cytomegalovirus exposure and HLA in healthy donors. The primer mix had 60 Vbeta and 13 Jbeta primers. This table comes from immunoSEQ multiplex PCR, and its TCRdb copy is limited to in-frame clones, with some not included. Of approximately 150,000 clones listed, about 75% are singletons. The source material was PBMCs. All receptors derive from a man aged 18 to 29 in good health and CMV-seropositive.

Only one count was recorded for this clone. This rearrangement joins TRBV7-9 to TRBJ1-4; D gene ambiguous. Trimming took 8 bases from V and 3 from J, leaving 13 bases between them. Germline loops: CDR1 SEHNR, CDR2 FQNEAQ (reference sequence). This CDR3 contains 14 residues. CDR3 sequence: CASQRRVANEKLFF. The CDR3 bases are TGTGCCAGCCAAAGGAGGGTGGCTAATGAAAAACTGTTTTTT.

This chain connects TRBV7-8 to TRBJ2-3; 8 positions match TRBD2. There are 15 residues in the CDR3. CDR1 and CDR2 from the germline V gene are SGHVS and FQNEAQ. J was trimmed by 5 bases and V by 0 bases; bases with no gene match: 4. The CDR3 is CASSLAGRAKDTQYF. The CDR3 region has the DNA TGTGCCAGCAGCTTAGCCGGGAGGGCCAAAGATACGCAGTATTTT.

The chain links TRBV11-1 to TRBJ2-7; TRBD2 is a possible D gene (6 bases). V lost 5 bases and J lost 6, with 14 bases in between. CDR3 size: 13 residues. CDR1 is SGHAT, CDR2 FQDESV, per germline (reference sequence). CDR3 bases: TGTGCCAGCAGCCCGGGGGTGAGCGGCGAGCAGTACTTC. Encoded protein: CASSPGVSGEQYF.

The chain joins TRBV28 to TRBJ2-3, with D perhaps TRBD1 (6 bases). The CDR3 is 13 amino acids. Deletions cut 6 bases from V and 5 bases from J, with 12 bases between. The V gene's germline CDR1 is MDHEN and CDR2 SYDVKM. CDR3 bases: TGTGCCAGCAGACAGGGTACGAAAGATACGCAGTATTTT. Translation: CASRQGTKDTQYF.

CDR3 residues: CASSRWGPNNEQFF. CDR3 coding DNA: TGTGCCAGCAGCCGATGGGGGCCAAACAATGAGCAGTTCTTC. V and J are TRBV27 and TRBJ2-1, with D perhaps TRBD1 (6 bases). V lost 6 bases to trimming and J lost 5 bases, with 14 bases between them. Germline CDR1 MNHEY, CDR2 SMNVEV (reference sequence). This CDR3 is built from 14 residues.

This chain links TRBV15 with TRBJ1-2, with D unclear. V lost 3 bases and J lost 0, with 8 bases in between. The CDR3 is 14 residues long. The germline CDR1 and CDR2 sequences are LNHNV and YYDKDF (reference sequence). The CDR3 loop is CATSSGFSNYGYTF. The CDR3 DNA reads as TGTGCCACCAGCAGCGGTTTCTCTAACTATGGCTACACCTTC. Filled out from reference TRBV15 and TRBJ1-2, the complete variable domain reads DAMVIQNPRYQVTQFGKPVTLSCSQTLNHNVMYWYQQKSSQAPKLLFHYYDKDFNNEADTPDNFQSRRPNTSFCFLDIRSPGLGDTAMYLCATSSGFSNYGYTFGSGTRLTVV.

V is TRBV4-1 and J is TRBJ2-3; 10 positions match TRBD2. V shed 3 bases, J shed 0 bases, and the junction held 6 bases outside the gene matches. The CDR3 has 17 residues. CDR1 MGHRA and CDR2 YSYEKL come from the germline V gene. CDR3 coding DNA: TGCGCCAGCAGCCAGCGGACTAGCGGTGCTAGCACAGATACGCAGTATTTT. It yields the protein CASSQRTSGASTDTQYF.

The V call is TRBV4-1, the J call TRBJ2-3; D is perhaps TRBD2 (5 bases). The CDR3 covers 17 residues. The V end lost 3 bases, the J end lost 4 bases, and 20 bases lay between the germline ends. Germline CDR1 reads MGHRA; CDR2 reads YSYEKL. Here the CDR3 reads CASSQVFARERPDTQYF. In nucleotides, the CDR3 is TGCGCCAGCAGCCAGGTTTTCGCCCGGGAAAGGCCAGATACGCAGTATTTT.

This chain uses TRBV7-9 with TRBJ2-3; perhaps TRBD2 as D (5 bases). V dropped 4 bases and J dropped 0 bases, with 8 bases sitting between them. The CDR3 has 14 amino acids. Looked up from germline, CDR1 is SEHNR and CDR2 is FQNEAQ (reference sequence). CDR3 loop: CASSSVASTDTQYF. In DNA form, the CDR3 reads TGTGCCAGCAGCTCGGTAGCGAGCACAGATACGCAGTATTTT.

The rearrangement uses TRBV30 and TRBJ2-5; D is unresolved. This CDR3 has 14 amino acids. Germline loops: CDR1 GTSNPN, CDR2 SVGIG (reference sequence). Trimming cost V 3 bases and J 4 bases, with 15 bases left between them. As DNA, the CDR3 is TGTGCCTGGAGCCAGACACCCAGGCGAGAGACCCAGTACTTC. This encodes CAWSQTPRRETQYF.

The genes are TRBV27 and TRBJ2-1, with 7 bases that match TRBD2. The ends lost 3 bases at V and 9 bases at J; junction bases unmatched: 11. This CDR3 contains 15 residues. The V gene's germline CDR1 is MNHEY and CDR2 SMNVEV (reference sequence). In DNA form, the CDR3 reads TGTGCCAGCAGTTTTCCCGGGACTAACGGAATTGAGCAGTTCTTC. Its translation: CASSFPGTNGIEQFF.

This chain uses TRBV6-6 with TRBJ1-5, with D possibly TRBD1 on 5 matching bases. The CDR3 runs 14 residues. Germline loops: CDR1 MNHNY, CDR2 SVGAGI (reference sequence). V was cut by 3 bases and J by 5 bases, with 11 bases left in between. The CDR3 sequence is CASSYAGRDQPQHF. The CDR3 nucleotides are TGTGCCAGCAGTTATGCAGGGCGCGATCAGCCCCAGCATTTT.

The V call is TRBV28, the J call TRBJ1-6; TRBD1 agrees at 9 bases. V trimming: 3 bases; J trimming: 9 bases; junction bases outside the gene matches: 6. Germline CDR1 is MDHEN and CDR2 is SYDVKM. This CDR3 has 15 amino acids. The CDR3 loop reads CASSLFDRGASPLHF. CDR3 DNA sequence: TGTGCCAGCAGTTTGTTTGACAGGGGGGCTTCACCCCTCCACTTT.

The chain's CDR3 is CASRVSGSSYEQYF. The CDR3 nucleotides are TGTGCCAGCAGGGTGAGCGGGAGCTCCTACGAGCAGTACTTC. This rearrangement joins TRBV2 to TRBJ2-7; 8 positions agree with TRBD2. V shed 6 bases, J shed 0 bases, and the junction held 4 bases outside the gene matches. The CDR3 length is 14 residues. Per the germline V gene, CDR1 is SNHLY and CDR2 is FYNNEI.

The chain has TRBV28 and TRBJ2-7, with 8 bases lining up with TRBD1. Germline V gene data show CDR1 as MDHEN and CDR2 as SYDVKM. There are 18 residues in the CDR3. Unmatched junction bases numbered 14, after V lost 4 bases and J lost 0 bases. CDR3 nucleotides: TGTGCCAGCAGTTCACTCATCCAATCGGACAGGGCCTCCTACGAGCAGTACTTC. Translating it yields CASSSLIQSDRASYEQYF.

The J gene is TRBJ2-5, the V gene TRBV5-1; 10 bases are shared with TRBD2. V lost 4 bases to trimming and J lost 5 bases; unmatched junction nucleotides: 8. The V gene's germline CDR1 is SGHRS and CDR2 YFSETQ. CDR3 length: 15 amino acids. CDR3 nucleotides: TGCGCCAGCAGCGTAACTAGCGGGATGGGGGAGACCCAGTACTTC. Its protein is CASSVTSGMGETQYF.

This clone was seen only a few times. The J gene is TRBJ1-4, the V gene TRBV27; D is possibly TRBD1 (5 bases). The CDR3 consists of 15 residues. The germline V and J ends were trimmed by 5 bases and 3 bases, with 13 bases remaining between them. The germline V gene encodes CDR1 MNHEY and CDR2 SMNVEV (reference sequence). The CDR3 DNA sequence: TGTGCCAGCAGTGGGTCCAGGGTAGCTAATGAAAAACTGTTTTTT. Protein: CASSGSRVANEKLFF. Drawing the rest from reference TRBV27 and TRBJ1-4, the complete variable domain is EAQVTQNPRYLITVTGKKLTVTCSQNMNHEYMSWYRQDPGLGLRQIYYSMNVEVTDKGDVPEGYKVSRKEKRNFPLILESPSPNQTSLYFCASSGSRVANEKLFFGSGTQLSVL.

This clone was seen a few times. The same CDR3 also results from other DNA sequences found in this sample. The chain recombines TRBV27 with TRBJ2-7; tentative D call: TRBD2 (7 bases). This CDR3 has 13 residues. Germline V gene lookup returns CDR1 MNHEY and CDR2 SMNVEV (reference sequence). Trimming took off 2 bases at V and 6 bases at J, with 11 bases between the two ends. CDR3 sequence reads: CASSLRGGCEQYF. The CDR3 bases are TGTGCCAGCAGTTTAAGGGGGGGGTGCGAGCAGTACTTC.